This entry concerns a single T cell receptor (beta chain). Antigen unknown. These data are taken from a study of beta chain features in type 1 diabetes. Study information: Sorted cells, roughly 98,000,000 in number, were examined across all samples. Whole-study findings and limits: PCR might favor shorter templates, but any such skew would affect patients and controls equally. Naive, central memory and regulatory TCRB repertoires appeared more similar among patients than healthy donors.

Expressed TCRB transcripts got sequenced, as all isolated RNA was reverse transcribed. Approximately 3.6 million reads per sample were averaged for naive, central memory and regulatory samples. Here immunoSEQ multiplex PCR was the method, and the copy in TCRdb shows in-frame clones only, minus some. Found here are about 350,000 clones, 20% of them singletons; the top ten hold about 0.044%. There are 15 residues in the CDR3. V shed 0 bases and J 3 bases; nucleotides not matched to a gene: 2. From germline, CDR1 is SGDLS and CDR2 YYNGEE. The source is a woman between 18 and 29 years old in good health. The sample comprised naive CD4+ T cells from blood. V gene TRBV9 combines with J gene TRBJ2-2, with TRBD1 matching 7 bases. CDR3 amino acids: CASSVGDRHTGELFF. The CDR3 DNA sequence: TGTGCCAGCAGCGTAGGGGACAGACACACCGGGGAGCTGTTTTTT.